Following are 25 T cell receptor beta chains from one sample sequenced in a study of CD8 T cells in ankylosing spondylitis. MiXCR was run by TCRdb on the 5' RACE reads, yielding one entry per CDR3 protein. The sample holds over 100,000 distinct CDR3 sequences; approximately 10% are singletons and the top ten take about 4%. Sequencing used blood, either unsorted or a sorted T cell fraction (not recorded which). The receptor set was obtained from a female donor with ankylosing spondylitis or in good health (not recorded which).

This clonotype was observed at least ten times. This chain uses TRBV27 with TRBJ2-1, with D perhaps given as TRBD1 or TRBD2 (6 bases each). V gave up 1 base and J gave up 3 bases, with 10 bases separating them. This CDR3 has 15 amino acids. Germline CDR1 and CDR2: MNHEY and SMNVEV (reference sequence). The CDR3 DNA sequence: TGTGCCAGCAGTTTATGGGGGGCGAACTACAATGAGCAGTTCTTC. This sequence encodes CASSLWGANYNEQFF.

This clonotype has at least ten counts. The genes are TRBV5-1 and TRBJ1-2; D possibly corresponds to TRBD1 (6 bases). The V and J ends lost 0 bases and 1 base respectively, with 16 bases between them. CDR1 and CDR2 from the germline V gene are SGHRS and YFSETQ. The length of the CDR3 is 17 residues. The CDR3 is CASSLEGGSGLNYGYTF. CDR3 in DNA: TGCGCCAGCAGCTTGGAGGGGGGTAGCGGCCTTAACTATGGCTACACCTTC.

This clonotype was found once. A much larger clone sits a single nucleotide away, making a read error possible. The chain links TRBV6-2 or TRBV6-3 to TRBJ2-5; D unclear. Looked up from germline, CDR1 is MNHEY and CDR2 is SVGEGT. The CDR3 spans 13 residues. The V gene lost 8 bases and the J gene lost 5 bases, with 15 bases spanning the gap. CDR3 loop: CASWSGLVETQYF. The CDR3 DNA reads as TGTGCCAGCTGGTCCGGGCTAGTGGAGACCCAGTACTTC.

The chain employs TRBV12-3 or TRBV12-4 and TRBJ2-7, with 7 bases fitting TRBD1. V gave up 6 bases and J gave up 3 bases; unmatched junction bases: 11. CDR3 length: 15 amino acids. The CDR3 DNA reads TGTGCCAGCAGCCCCAGACAGGGTATGAACTACGAGCAGTACTTC. As protein: CASSPRQGMNYEQYF.

This clonotype was detected many times. The chain has TRBV20-1 and TRBJ2-3; the D gene is possibly TRBD2 (5 bases). Germline CDR1 DFQATT, CDR2 SNEGSKA (reference sequence). The CDR3 covers 11 residues. Trimming stripped 8 bases from V and 4 bases from J, with 10 bases between. As DNA, the CDR3 is TGCAGTTCCGGCGGGCCAGATACGCAGTATTTT. Its translation is CSSGGPDTQYF.

This clonotype was seen many times. The chain combines TRBV10-3 with TRBJ2-2; D remains unclear. There are 14 residues in the CDR3. Germline CDR1 ENHRY, CDR2 SYGVKD. Trimming took off 6 bases at V and 3 bases at J, with 11 bases between the two ends. This CDR3 is CAISYKIDTGELFF. The CDR3 nucleotides read TGTGCCATCAGCTACAAGATCGACACCGGGGAGCTGTTTTTT.

This clonotype came up many times. This chain connects TRBV20-1 to TRBJ1-2; D unclear. Germline CDR1 DFQATT, CDR2 SNEGSKA (reference sequence). The CDR3 has 12 amino acids. The V gene lost 0 bases and the J gene lost 4 bases, with 6 bases spanning the gap. CDR3 DNA sequence: TGCAGTGCTAGAGATGTGGGCTATGGCTACACCTTC. Translated: CSARDVGYGYTF.

The sample holds many counts of this clonotype. The rearrangement joins TRBV5-8 to TRBJ2-1; 15 bases are shared with TRBD2. J was trimmed by 4 bases and V by 3 bases; bases with no gene match: 5. This CDR3 has 17 residues. Germline V gene lookup returns CDR1 SGHTS and CDR2 YDEGEE. This chain's CDR3 is CASSSPGTSGGYNEQFF. The DNA of the CDR3 is TGTGCCAGCAGCTCCCCCGGGACTAGCGGGGGGTACAATGAGCAGTTCTTC.

This clonotype was counted ten times or more. The chain couples TRBV5-1 to TRBJ2-3, with D possibly matching TRBD2 (5 bases). This CDR3 has 15 residues. CDR1 is SGHRS and CDR2 is YFSETQ in the germline V gene. V was trimmed by 2 bases and J by 4 bases, leaving 14 bases between them. The CDR3 sequence is CASSLFEGLPDTQYF. The CDR3 DNA follows: TGCGCCAGCAGCTTATTTGAGGGTCTTCCAGATACGCAGTATTTT.

This clonotype showed up many times. The rearrangement uses TRBV20-1 and TRBJ1-2; D is possibly TRBD1 (6 bases). Between the trimmed V and J ends, which lost 1 base and 6 bases, there was a span of 15 bases. The germline gives CDR1 DFQATT, CDR2 SNEGSKA (reference sequence). CDR3 length: 14 amino acids. The CDR3 coding sequence is TGCAGTGCTAGAGCCCGATCTCCAGGGGATGGCTACACCTTC. Amino acid sequence: CSARARSPGDGYTF.

This clonotype was seen at least ten times. This rearrangement joins TRBV20-1 to TRBJ2-1; TRBD2 matches at 7 bases. The CDR3 is made up of 15 amino acids. Germline V lookup: CDR1 DFQATT, CDR2 SNEGSKA (reference sequence). The trim removed 0 bases at V and 10 bases at J, leaving 12 bases unmatched. CDR3 loop: CSARDGAGVPWEQFF. The CDR3 coding sequence is TGCAGTGCTAGAGATGGGGCGGGAGTTCCCTGGGAGCAGTTCTTC.

This clonotype came up once. A much larger clone lies a single base off, so this may be a read error. The CDR3 loop reads CASSERIAYGYTF. CDR3 coding DNA: TGTGCCAGCAGTGAACGGATAGCGTATGGCTACACCTTC. The V call is TRBV25-1, the J call TRBJ1-2, with D unclear. V was pared by 2 bases and J by 5 bases, with 9 bases between. Germline CDR1 and CDR2: MGHDK and SYGVNS. The length of the CDR3 is 13 residues.

J is TRBJ2-7 and V is TRBV5-1; D gene uncertain. CDR3 size: 13 residues. Germline V lookup: CDR1 SGHRS, CDR2 YFSETQ. V gave up 0 bases and J gave up 6 bases, with 10 bases separating them. The CDR3 spells CASSLATWGEQYF. CDR3 nucleotide sequence: TGCGCCAGCAGCTTGGCCACATGGGGCGAGCAGTACTTC.

This clonotype was recorded a few times. The rearrangement links TRBV10-1 to TRBJ2-2, with 9 bases fitting TRBD1. CDR3 length equals 13 residues. CDR1 is WNHNN and CDR2 is SYGVQD in the germline V gene (reference sequence). V dropped 2 bases and J dropped 11; count of bases not matched to a gene: 3. In DNA form, the CDR3 reads TGCGCCAGCAGTGAGCGGGACAGGGTCGAGCTGTTTTTT. Its protein is CASSERDRVELFF.

This clonotype turned up a few times. This chain uses TRBV30 with TRBJ1-2; 10 bases agree with TRBD1. After removal of 2 bases from V and 7 bases from J, the junction contained 7 bases not matched to a gene. Germline CDR1 and CDR2: GTSNPN and SVGIG (reference sequence). The CDR3 consists of 14 residues. CDR3 coding DNA: TGTGCCTGGAGTTCCGGGACAGGGGTTTCTGGCTACACCTTC. Protein sequence: CAWSSGTGVSGYTF.

This clonotype was observed at least ten times. Here the CDR3 reads CSARDPERESTDTQYF. CDR3 DNA: TGCAGTGCTAGAGATCCTGAGCGGGAGAGCACAGATACGCAGTATTTT. The rearrangement uses TRBV20-1 and TRBJ2-3, with 8 bases aligning to TRBD2. J lost 0 bases, V lost 0 bases, and 5 bases had no gene match. Germline V lookup: CDR1 DFQATT, CDR2 SNEGSKA (reference sequence). This CDR3 region has 16 residues.

This clonotype has ten or more counts. V is TRBV11-3 and J is TRBJ2-3, with D tentatively TRBD2 (6 bases). The CDR3 runs to 14 residues. Germline CDR1 and CDR2: SGHNT and YENEEA. Trimming stripped 4 bases from V and 0 bases from J, with 8 bases between. The CDR3 DNA follows: TGTGCCAGCAGCTCGCGGGGTAGCACAGATACGCAGTATTTT. It encodes CASSSRGSTDTQYF.

The genes are TRBV7-8 and TRBJ2-7; the D gene is possibly TRBD1 (5 bases). The CDR3 spans 14 residues. From germline, CDR1 is SGHVS and CDR2 FQNEAQ. The ends were cut back, 1 base at V and 2 bases at J, with 9 bases in the middle. The CDR3 DNA follows: TGTGCCAGCAGCTTAGTAGCAGGGCCCTACGAGCAGTACTTC. As protein: CASSLVAGPYEQYF.

This clonotype was recorded at least ten times. This chain links TRBV15 with TRBJ1-5; TRBD1 is a possible D gene (6 bases). The V and J ends lost 0 bases and 3 bases respectively, with 27 bases between them. The CDR3 consists of 21 residues. CDR1 and CDR2 from the germline V gene are LNHNV and YYDKDF (reference sequence). The CDR3 region has the DNA TGTGCCACCAGCAGAGATCGGAGAGATGCTGGGACAAGGGGGATCAATCAGCCCCAGCATTTT. It encodes CATSRDRRDAGTRGINQPQHF.

This clonotype was seen more than once but under ten times. The V call is TRBV24-1, the J call TRBJ2-3, with D perhaps TRBD1 (6 bases). CDR1 KGHDR and CDR2 SFDVKD come from the germline V gene. Trimming took 5 bases from V and 2 from J, leaving 19 bases between them. The CDR3 runs to 17 residues. The CDR3 spells CATSAATGTPNTDTQYF. As DNA, the CDR3 is TGTGCCACCAGTGCTGCTACCGGGACACCTAACACAGATACGCAGTATTTT.

This clonotype has at least ten counts. The chain uses TRBV11-2 and TRBJ2-7; no firm D call. CDR3 size: 13 residues. V lost 6 bases and J lost 4, with 13 bases in between. Germline lookup yields CDR1 SGHAT and CDR2 FQNNGV. The CDR3 DNA reads as TGTGCCAGCAGTCCCCACCTCGAATACGAGCAGTACTTC. It codes for CASSPHLEYEQYF.

The sample holds many counts of this clonotype. V usage is TRBV14 and J usage is TRBJ1-5; the D is unclear. This CDR3 comprises 13 residues. Germline V gives CDR1 SGHDN, CDR2 FVKESK. Trimming removed 0 bases at V and 7 bases at J, with 7 bases between. This chain's CDR3 is CASSQDAVQPQHF. The DNA for the CDR3 is TGTGCCAGCAGCCAAGATGCAGTCCAGCCCCAGCATTTT.

This clonotype was seen repeatedly, ten times or more. V gene TRBV5-1 combines with J gene TRBJ2-1; 7 bases fit TRBD2. The junction had 10 bases not matched to a gene; V was cut back by 4 bases and J by 9 bases. Per the germline V gene, CDR1 is SGHRS and CDR2 is YFSETQ. The CDR3 consists of 14 residues. The CDR3 bases are TGCGCCAGCAGCACCGAGACTAGCCAGGCTGAGCAGTTCTTC. Protein product: CASSTETSQAEQFF.

This clonotype was detected many times. V and J are TRBV6-1 and TRBJ2-3; D is ambiguous. Germline CDR1 is MNHNS and CDR2 is SASEGT. V was clipped by 6 bases and J by 0 bases, with 7 bases between them. The CDR3 totals 13 residues. CDR3 DNA sequence: TGTGCCAGCAGGGCCACCAGCACAGATACGCAGTATTTT. Translating gives CASRATSTDTQYF.

This clonotype was detected many times. The chain links TRBV19 to TRBJ2-5, with D hard to call. The germline V and J ends were trimmed by 1 base and 5 bases, with 17 bases remaining between them. Germline V CDR1 and CDR2: LNHDA, SQIVND (reference sequence). The length of the CDR3 is 16 residues. The CDR3 nucleotides are TGTGCCAGTAGTATAGCTTGGGGTAGCCGATCGGAGACCCAGTACTTC. This translates into CASSIAWGSRSETQYF.